The entry below gives a single T cell receptor beta chain sequence along with its context. Its target is unknown. The data stem from a study of Graves' ophthalmopathy and Graves' hyperthyroidism. Study-wide context: Absence of ophthalmopathy within 18 months of follow-up defined stable hyperthyroidism.

The study amplified TCR beta CDR3 regions using RNA transcripts. HTBI primers were employed in first-round RT-PCR, then a second-round multiplex PCR followed. TCRdb re-called the multiplex PCR reads through MiXCR, storing one row per CDR3 protein. The repertoire consists of about 1.2 million distinct CDR3 sequences, with about two fifths occurring once and the leading ten covering 11%. General observations from the study: Ophthalmopathy could be told apart from stable hyperthyroidism by a 13-signature model (around 88% sensitivity, around 80% specificity). With a specificity of roughly 72% and a sensitivity of around 70%, the model predicted ophthalmopathy progression.

Clinical symptoms and serum thyroxine were used for diagnosis; TRAb, thyroid ultrasound and orbital computed tomography were also relied on. CDR3 length: 15 residues. CDR1 is SQVTM, CDR2 ANQGSEA, per germline. V was cut by 7 bases and J by 5 bases, with 23 bases left in between. J is TRBJ2-5 and V is TRBV29-1; perhaps TRBD2 as D (5 bases). Sequencing input: peripheral blood or thyroid tissue (not recorded which). The source is an adult man with Graves' hyperthyroidism. For the CDR3, the DNA is TGCAGCGCCGATTCACCGCCTAGGGAGTCGGAGACCCAGTACTTC. Translated, it gives CSADSPPRESETQYF.